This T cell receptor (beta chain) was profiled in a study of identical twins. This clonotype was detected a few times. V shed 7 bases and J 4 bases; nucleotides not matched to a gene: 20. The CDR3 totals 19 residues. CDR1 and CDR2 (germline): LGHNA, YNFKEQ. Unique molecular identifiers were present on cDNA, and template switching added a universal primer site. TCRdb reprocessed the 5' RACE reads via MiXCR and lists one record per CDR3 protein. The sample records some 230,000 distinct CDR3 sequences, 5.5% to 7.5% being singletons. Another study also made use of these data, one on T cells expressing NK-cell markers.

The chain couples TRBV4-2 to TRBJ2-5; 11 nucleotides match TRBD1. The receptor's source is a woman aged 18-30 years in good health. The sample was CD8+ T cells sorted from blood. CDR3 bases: TGTGCCAGCATCAACAAGGACAGGGGGCAAACGAGGGGACGAGAGACCCAGTACTTC. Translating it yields CASINKDRGQTRGRETQYF.